Presented here are 32 T cell receptor beta chains from one specimen sequenced in a study of beta chain features in type 1 diabetes. Expressed TCRB transcripts were sequenced after all isolated RNA was converted to cDNA. Some clones are missing from TCRdb's copy, which holds only in-frame ones; the method was immunoSEQ multiplex PCR. The sample gives a few hundred thousand clones, around a fifth of which show up once; about 0.045% is in the top ten. The sequenced material came from naive CD4+ T cells from blood. Receptors originate from a woman aged 18-29 years in good health.

This rearrangement joins TRBV7-9 to TRBJ2-6; 7 bases map to TRBD1. This CDR3 contains 17 residues. With V trimmed by 6 bases and J by 1 base, 9 bases remained unmatched. The germline V gene encodes CDR1 SEHNR and CDR2 FQNEAQ (reference sequence). CDR3 region: CASSPATGRSGANVLTF. CDR3 DNA sequence: TGTGCCAGCAGTCCGGCGACAGGGCGGTCTGGGGCCAACGTCCTGACTTTC.

Details on this clone: The same CDR3 also results from other DNA sequences found in this sample. J is TRBJ2-5 and V is TRBV7-9, with 10 bases matching TRBD1. The length of the CDR3 is 16 residues. Per the germline V gene, CDR1 is SEHNR and CDR2 is FQNEAQ (reference sequence). V lost 1 base, J lost 1 base, and 3 bases stayed unmatched. CDR3 protein: CASSLGDRGRQETQYF. The CDR3 region has the DNA TGTGCCAGCAGCTTAGGGGACAGGGGACGCCAAGAGACCCAGTACTTC.

This clone has just a few counts. The V call is TRBV5-5, the J call TRBJ1-2, with a possible D match to TRBD1 (6 bases). The V end was cut by 0 bases, the J end by 8 bases, with 11 bases between. This CDR3 contains 13 residues. Germline V gives CDR1 SGHKS, CDR2 YYEKEE (reference sequence). The CDR3 DNA sequence: TGTGCCAGCAGCTTGGCACAGGGAGAGGGCTACACCTTC. Residues: CASSLAQGEGYTF.

V gene TRBV4-3 combines with J gene TRBJ1-4; D is perhaps TRBD1 (6 bases). This CDR3 comprises 15 residues. V shed 0 bases and J shed 11 bases, with 16 bases lying between them. Germline values: CDR1 LGHNA, CDR2 YSLEER. DNA for the CDR3: TGCGCCAGCAGCCAAGAGTGGGGGCGTCTAACGAAACTGTTTTTT. It encodes CASSQEWGRLTKLFF.

In its sample, this clone was seen a few times. V usage is TRBV10-3 and J usage is TRBJ2-1; TRBD1 agrees at 10 bases. Germline CDR1 and CDR2: ENHRY and SYGVKD. The ends lost 10 bases at V and 10 bases at J; junction bases unmatched: 10. The CDR3 runs to 13 residues. CDR3 in amino acids: CATMGTGEEEQFF. The CDR3 DNA reads TGTGCCACGATGGGGACAGGGGAAGAAGAGCAGTTCTTC.

This clone was counted between two and nine times. The chain joins TRBV30 to TRBJ1-5, with D possibly TRBD1 on 6 matching bases. The CDR3 runs to 13 residues. With 1 base removed from V and 7 bases from J, the gap between germline ends came to 11 bases. Germline assignment: CDR1 GTSNPN and CDR2 SVGIG (reference sequence). Written as DNA, the CDR3 is TGTGCCTGGAGTGACACGGACAGCCAGCCCCAGCATTTT. This translates into CAWSDTDSQPQHF. Full variable domain (missing parts from reference TRBV30 and TRBJ1-5): SQTIHQWPATLVQPVGSPLSLECTVEGTSNPNLYWYRQAAGRGLQLLFYSVGIGQISSEVPQNLSASRPQDRQFILSSKKLLLSDSGFYLCAWSDTDSQPQHFGDGTRLSIL.

The sample holds a few counts of this clone. This chain links TRBV28 with TRBJ2-5; D is perhaps TRBD1 (6 bases). Germline values: CDR1 MDHEN, CDR2 SYDVKM. Trimming cost V 6 bases and J 7 bases, with 18 bases left between them. This CDR3 spans 14 amino acids. CDR3 nucleotide sequence: TGTGCCAGCAGCTCCAGGGGCGCTGACGGGACCCAGTACTTC. It specifies CASSSRGADGTQYF.

This clone was counted a few times. The genes are TRBV4-1 and TRBJ2-7; D is perhaps TRBD2 (6 bases). Germline loops: CDR1 MGHRA, CDR2 YSYEKL. The CDR3 length is 15 residues. The V and J ends lost 0 bases and 7 bases respectively, with 16 bases between them. DNA for the CDR3: TGCGCCAGCAGCCAAGATACTTTCTTGGGGAGGGAGCAGTACTTC. Protein: CASSQDTFLGREQYF.

J is TRBJ2-7 and V is TRBV7-2; tentative D call: TRBD2 (5 bases). V dropped 5 bases and J dropped 1 base, with 12 bases sitting between them. CDR1 SGHTA and CDR2 FQGNSA come from the germline V gene. The CDR3 runs 14 residues. The CDR3 sequence: CASSRGGSSYEQYF. The CDR3 nucleotides read TGTGCCAGCAGCCGCGGCGGGTCGTCCTACGAGCAGTACTTC.

The chain joins TRBV6-6 to TRBJ2-3; TRBD2 aligns across 7 bases. The trim removed 5 bases at V and 7 bases at J, leaving 9 bases unmatched. CDR3 length: 14 amino acids. In germline, CDR1 is MNHNY, CDR2 SVGAGI (reference sequence). The CDR3 spells CASSPYGGGYTQYF. CDR3 coding DNA: TGTGCCAGCAGTCCTTATGGGGGGGGTTATACGCAGTATTTT.

This chain connects TRBV18 to TRBJ1-2; 7 bases line up with TRBD1. In germline, CDR1 is KGHSH, CDR2 LQKENI. V lost 1 base, J lost 4 bases, and 3 bases stayed unmatched. There are 14 residues in the CDR3. The CDR3 protein is CASSPRGQSYGYTF. The CDR3 region has the DNA TGTGCCAGCTCACCACGGGGACAGTCCTATGGCTACACCTTC.

This clone was recorded once. Written as DNA, the CDR3 is TGCGCCAGCAGCCAAGAGGCCAGCGGAGGGCTAGCCAAAAACATTCAGTACTTC. Translated: CASSQEASGGLAKNIQYF. The chain has TRBV4-1 and TRBJ2-4, with a tentative D call TRBD2 (6 bases). Trimming pared 0 bases from V and 0 bases from J, leaving 15 bases between. Per germline, CDR1 MGHRA and CDR2 YSYEKL. The CDR3 contains 18 residues.

The gene calls are TRBV2 and TRBJ2-6; TRBD1 might be the D (5 bases). Per the germline V gene, CDR1 is SNHLY and CDR2 is FYNNEI. The CDR3 contains 14 residues. Trimming took 2 bases from V and 15 from J, leaving 17 bases between them. For the CDR3, the DNA is TGTGCCAGCAGTGAAACAGGCGGCCAGGATGGCCTGACTTTC. It encodes CASSETGGQDGLTF.

This clone was seen only a few times. The CDR3 DNA follows: TGTGCCAGCGGGAAGGGCGGGACTACCAGGAACACCGGGGAGCTGTTTTTT. Its translation is CASGKGGTTRNTGELFF. The rearrangement joins TRBV9 to TRBJ2-2, with 7 positions matching TRBD2. CDR3 length: 17 amino acids. After removal of 7 bases from V and 1 base from J, the junction contained 13 bases not matched to a gene. The germline CDR1 and CDR2 sequences are SGDLS and YYNGEE. Complete variable domain (other parts from reference TRBV9 and TRBJ2-2): DSGVTQTPKHLITATGQRVTLRCSPRSGDLSVYWYQQSLDQGLQFLIQYYNGEERAKGNILERFSAQQFPDLHSELNLSSLELGDSALYFCASGKGGTTRNTGELFFGEGSRLTVL.

This clone was seen a few times. The V call is TRBV4-2, the J call TRBJ2-7; TRBD2 matches 10 bases. Losses at the gene ends were 0 bases for V and 5 bases for J; bases not matched to a gene: 7. The CDR3 consists of 16 residues. Per the germline V gene, CDR1 is LGHNA and CDR2 is YNFKEQ. Here the CDR3 reads CASSQEGGLAGDEQYF. For the CDR3, the DNA is TGTGCCAGCAGCCAAGAAGGAGGTCTAGCGGGAGACGAGCAGTACTTC.

This sequence joins TRBV7-9 and TRBJ2-2, with 8 bases identical to TRBD1. The CDR3 covers 14 residues. Germline CDR1 and CDR2: SEHNR and FQNEAQ (reference sequence). After removal of 6 bases from V and 8 bases from J, the junction contained 8 bases not matched to a gene. This chain's CDR3 is CASSRQGASGELFF. The CDR3 DNA reads as TGTGCCAGCAGTCGGCAGGGGGCTTCGGGGGAGCTGTTTTTT.

The genes are TRBV19 and TRBJ2-2, with D perhaps TRBD2 (7 bases). V lost 1 base and J lost 1, with 10 bases in between. This CDR3 contains 16 residues. Germline CDR1 and CDR2: LNHDA and SQIVND (reference sequence). The CDR3 bases are TGTGCCAGTAGTATAGCGGGGGGACAGAACACCGGGGAGCTGTTTTTT. Protein: CASSIAGGQNTGELFF.

This rearrangement joins TRBV19 to TRBJ2-1; TRBD1 agrees at 9 bases. The CDR3 consists of 15 residues. With V trimmed by 5 bases and J by 7 bases, 9 bases remained unmatched. The germline CDR1 and CDR2 sequences are LNHDA and SQIVND (reference sequence). Written as DNA, the CDR3 is TGTGCCAGTAGTCGCGGGACAGGGTTTCGGAATGAGCAGTTCTTC. This sequence encodes CASSRGTGFRNEQFF. The full variable domain, completed using reference TRBV19 and TRBJ2-1, is DGGITQSPKYLFRKEGQNVTLSCEQNLNHDAMYWYRQDPGQGLRLIYYSQIVNDFQKGDIAEGYSVSREKKESFPLTVTSAQKNPTAFYLCASSRGTGFRNEQFFGPGTRLTVL.

The J gene is TRBJ2-1, the V gene TRBV5-1; TRBD2 aligns across 7 bases. Germline V gene data show CDR1 as SGHRS and CDR2 as YFSETQ. The CDR3 sequence is 13 residues long. V shed 2 bases, J shed 9 bases, and the junction held 5 bases outside the gene matches. For the CDR3, the DNA is TGCGCCAGCAGCTTCCGACTAGCACCTGAGCAGTTCTTC. Translation gives CASSFRLAPEQFF. The whole variable domain, remainder taken from reference TRBV5-1 and TRBJ2-1, is KAGVTQTPRYLIKTRGQQVTLSCSPISGHRSVSWYQQTPGQGLQFLFEYFSETQRNKGNFPGRFSGRQFSNSRSEMNVSTLELGDSALYLCASSFRLAPEQFFGPGTRLTVL.

This chain uses TRBV5-1 with TRBJ2-5, with D tentatively TRBD1 (5 bases). Germline values: CDR1 SGHRS, CDR2 YFSETQ. The germline V and J ends were trimmed by 4 bases and 2 bases, with 12 bases remaining between them. The CDR3 is 14 residues long. The CDR3 DNA sequence: TGCGCCAGCAGCCCTGATTACAGGCAAGAGACCCAGTACTTC. It translates to CASSPDYRQETQYF. Full variable domain (outside the CDR3, taken from reference TRBV5-1 and TRBJ2-5): KAGVTQTPRYLIKTRGQQVTLSCSPISGHRSVSWYQQTPGQGLQFLFEYFSETQRNKGNFPGRFSGRQFSNSRSEMNVSTLELGDSALYLCASSPDYRQETQYFGPGTRLLVL.

This clone was detected only a few times. The chain has TRBV29-1 and TRBJ1-2, with 8 bases aligning to TRBD1. CDR3 size: 12 residues. V was clipped by 8 bases and J by 7 bases; unmatched bases: 9. Germline CDR1 reads SQVTM; CDR2 reads ANQGSEA. As DNA, the CDR3 is TGCAGCTCCACTGGACAGGGAAGTGGCTACACCTTC. It translates to CSSTGQGSGYTF.

The rearrangement joins TRBV7-6 to TRBJ2-5; 11 nucleotides line up with TRBD1. Trimming removed 4 bases from V and 7 bases from J; junction bases left unmatched: 14. Germline CDR1 reads SGHVS; CDR2 reads FNYEAQ. The CDR3 spans 17 residues. CDR3 sequence (DNA): TGTGCCAGCAGCTCCACTTGGGACAGGGGGTTTGGGGGGACCCAGTACTTC. This translates into CASSSTWDRGFGGTQYF.

J is TRBJ2-5 and V is TRBV29-1; D ambiguous. The ends were cut back, 1 base at V and 2 bases at J, with 5 bases in the middle. The CDR3 totals 12 residues. Germline V lookup: CDR1 SQVTM, CDR2 ANQGSEA. CDR3 DNA: TGCAGCGTTGAAGTCAGGCAAGAGACCCAGTACTTC. As protein: CSVEVRQETQYF.

This clone was picked up a small number of times. This rearrangement joins TRBV7-2 to TRBJ2-3; 11 bases are shared with TRBD2. The CDR3 runs to 16 residues. Germline-derived CDR1 and CDR2 are SGHTA and FQGNSA. The junction had 9 bases not matched to a gene; V was cut back by 4 bases and J by 6 bases. The CDR3 DNA follows: TGTGCCAGCAGCTATACTCTAGCGGGGGGAAGTGATACGCAGTATTTT. Protein sequence: CASSYTLAGGSDTQYF.

This chain joins TRBV5-1 and TRBJ1-1; D possibly corresponds to TRBD1 (5 bases). Germline assignment: CDR1 SGHRS and CDR2 YFSETQ. The ends were cut back, 2 bases at V and 2 bases at J, with 10 bases in the middle. The CDR3 totals 14 residues. The CDR3 DNA reads as TGCGCCAGCAGCTTCCGAACAGGTAACACTGAAGCTTTCTTT. Protein product: CASSFRTGNTEAFF.

The chain uses TRBV5-4 and TRBJ2-1; 8 positions match TRBD2. Germline lookup yields CDR1 SGHNT and CDR2 YYREEE (reference sequence). With V trimmed by 1 base and J by 5 bases, 8 bases remained unmatched. This CDR3 is 16 amino acids long. DNA for the CDR3: TGTGCCAGCAGCTTGACTAGCGGCTACCCCCACAATGAGCAGTTCTTC. Translation gives CASSLTSGYPHNEQFF.

J is TRBJ2-5 and V is TRBV18, with D tentatively TRBD2 (6 bases). Per germline, CDR1 KGHSH and CDR2 LQKENI. The V and J ends lost 2 bases and 2 bases respectively, with 15 bases between them. CDR3 length: 16 amino acids. This CDR3 is CASSPILASMQETQYF. The CDR3 DNA sequence: TGTGCCAGCTCACCAATCCTAGCGTCTATGCAAGAGACCCAGTACTTC.

The CDR3 DNA reads TGCGCCAGCAGCTTGGCCACAGCTAACTATGGCTACACCTTC. Its translation: CASSLATANYGYTF. The chain is built from TRBV5-1 and TRBJ1-2, with D unresolved. Germline assignment: CDR1 SGHRS and CDR2 YFSETQ. V was cut by 0 bases and J by 0 bases, with 6 bases left in between. The CDR3 spans 14 residues.

In regard to this clone: Other DNA sequences within the sample encode an identical CDR3. The V and J genes are TRBV18 and TRBJ2-5; 9 bases are a match to TRBD1. Per germline, CDR1 KGHSH and CDR2 LQKENI. J lost 2 bases, V lost 3 bases, and 1 base had no gene match. The length of the CDR3 is 14 residues. The CDR3 region is CASSPDRGQETQYF. The CDR3 DNA is TGTGCCAGCTCACCGGACAGGGGACAAGAGACCCAGTACTTC. Supplemented by reference TRBV18 and TRBJ2-5, the full variable domain reads NAGVMQNPRHLVRRRGQEARLRCSPMKGHSHVYWYRQLPEEGLKFMVYLQKENIIDESGMPKERFSAEFPKEGPSILRIQQVVRGDSAAYFCASSPDRGQETQYFGPGTRLLVL.

This clone was detected only once. The chain links TRBV5-1 to TRBJ1-5; 7 bases are shared with TRBD1. Germline V lookup: CDR1 SGHRS, CDR2 YFSETQ. Losses at the gene ends were 2 bases for V and 5 bases for J; bases not matched to a gene: 4. The CDR3 is 14 amino acids. CDR3 sequence reads: CASSFGQGDQPQHF. DNA for the CDR3: TGCGCCAGCAGCTTCGGGCAGGGGGATCAGCCCCAGCATTTT.

This clone was seen a single time. The chain links TRBV27 to TRBJ1-2; TRBD1 agrees at 7 bases. This CDR3 is 12 amino acids long. J gave up 4 bases and V 6 bases, and 2 bases lay outside the gene matches. CDR1 and CDR2 from the germline V gene are MNHEY and SMNVEV (reference sequence). The CDR3 reads CASRDRRYGYTF. The CDR3 bases are TGTGCCAGCAGGGACAGGCGCTATGGCTACACCTTC.

This clone showed up just a few times. The chain combines TRBV5-1 with TRBJ2-1, with 10 bases identical to TRBD1. This CDR3 is built from 15 residues. Germline V gene sequence: CDR1 SGHRS, CDR2 YFSETQ. The V and J ends lost 0 bases and 8 bases, in that order; junction bases with no gene match: 5. The CDR3 loop is CASSLGDRGWHEQFF. DNA of the CDR3: TGCGCCAGCAGCTTGGGGGACAGGGGATGGCATGAGCAGTTCTTC. Combining the CDR3 with reference TRBV5-1 and TRBJ2-1 gives the whole variable domain KAGVTQTPRYLIKTRGQQVTLSCSPISGHRSVSWYQQTPGQGLQFLFEYFSETQRNKGNFPGRFSGRQFSNSRSEMNVSTLELGDSALYLCASSLGDRGWHEQFFGPGTRLTVL.